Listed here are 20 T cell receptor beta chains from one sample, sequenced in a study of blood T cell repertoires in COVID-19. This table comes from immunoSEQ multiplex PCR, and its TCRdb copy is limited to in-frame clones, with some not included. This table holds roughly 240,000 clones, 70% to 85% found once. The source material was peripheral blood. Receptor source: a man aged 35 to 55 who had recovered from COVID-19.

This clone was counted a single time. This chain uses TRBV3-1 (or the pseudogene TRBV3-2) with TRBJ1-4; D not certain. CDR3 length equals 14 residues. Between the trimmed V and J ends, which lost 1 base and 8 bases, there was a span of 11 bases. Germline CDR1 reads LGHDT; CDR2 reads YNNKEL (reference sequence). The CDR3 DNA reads TGTGCCAGCAGCCAAGGCGGCGCGGGGGAAAAACTGTTTTTT. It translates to CASSQGGAGEKLFF.

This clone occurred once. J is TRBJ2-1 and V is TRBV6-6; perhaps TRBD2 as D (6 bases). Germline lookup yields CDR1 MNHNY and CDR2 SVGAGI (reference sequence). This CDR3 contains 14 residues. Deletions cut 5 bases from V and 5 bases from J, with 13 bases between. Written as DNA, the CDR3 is TGTGCCAGCAGTACCCCGGGACTCCACAATGAGCAGTTCTTC. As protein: CASSTPGLHNEQFF.

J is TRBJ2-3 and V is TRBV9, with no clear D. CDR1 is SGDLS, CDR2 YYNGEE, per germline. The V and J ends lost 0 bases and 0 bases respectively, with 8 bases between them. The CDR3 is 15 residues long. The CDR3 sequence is CASSVAAASTDTQYF. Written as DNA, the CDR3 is TGTGCCAGCAGCGTAGCTGCGGCTAGCACAGATACGCAGTATTTT.

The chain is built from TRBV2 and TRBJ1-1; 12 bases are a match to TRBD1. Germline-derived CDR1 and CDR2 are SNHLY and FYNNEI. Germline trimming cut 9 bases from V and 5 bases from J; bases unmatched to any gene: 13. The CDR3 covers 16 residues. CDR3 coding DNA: TGTGCCAGGCGGGCGGGACAGGGGGCTTCGGGAACTGAAGCTTTCTTT. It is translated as CARRAGQGASGTEAFF.

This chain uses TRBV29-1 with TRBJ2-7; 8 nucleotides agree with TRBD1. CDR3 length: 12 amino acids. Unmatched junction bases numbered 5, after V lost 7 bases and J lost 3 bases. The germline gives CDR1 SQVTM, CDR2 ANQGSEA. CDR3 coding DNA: TGCAGCGGAGGGACAGGTAACTACGAGCAGTACTTC. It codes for CSGGTGNYEQYF.

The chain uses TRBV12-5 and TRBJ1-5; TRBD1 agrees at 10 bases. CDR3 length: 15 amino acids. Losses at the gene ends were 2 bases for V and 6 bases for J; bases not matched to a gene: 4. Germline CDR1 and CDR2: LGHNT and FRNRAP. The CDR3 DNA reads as TGTGCTAGTGGTTTGACCCGGGACAGGGGTCAGCCCCAGCATTTT. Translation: CASGLTRDRGQPQHF. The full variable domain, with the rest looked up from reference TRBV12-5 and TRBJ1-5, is DARVTQTPRHKVTEMGQEVTMRCQPILGHNTVFWYRQTMMQGLELLAYFRNRAPLDDSGMPKDRFSAEMPDATLATLKIQPSEPRDSAVYFCASGLTRDRGQPQHFGDGTRLSIL.

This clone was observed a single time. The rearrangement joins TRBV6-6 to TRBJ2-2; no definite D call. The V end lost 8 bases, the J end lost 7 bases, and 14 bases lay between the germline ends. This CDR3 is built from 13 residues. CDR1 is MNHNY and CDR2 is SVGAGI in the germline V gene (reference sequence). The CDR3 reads CASQAVGVGELFF. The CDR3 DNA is TGTGCCAGCCAGGCCGTGGGTGTCGGGGAGCTGTTTTTT.

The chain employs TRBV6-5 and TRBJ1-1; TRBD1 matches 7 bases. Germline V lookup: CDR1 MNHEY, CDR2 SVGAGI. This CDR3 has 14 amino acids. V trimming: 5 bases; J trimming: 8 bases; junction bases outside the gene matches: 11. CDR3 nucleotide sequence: TGTGCCAGCAGTAGACGACAGGGACTCGCAGAAGCTTTCTTT. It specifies CASSRRQGLAEAFF.

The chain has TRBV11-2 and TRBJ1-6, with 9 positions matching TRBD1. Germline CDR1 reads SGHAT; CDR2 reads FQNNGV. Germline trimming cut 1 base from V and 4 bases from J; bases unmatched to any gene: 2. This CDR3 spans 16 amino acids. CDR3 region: CASSLVGTGYNSPLHF. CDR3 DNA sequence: TGTGCCAGCAGCTTAGTAGGGACAGGGTATAATTCACCCCTCCACTTT.

CDR3 sequence reads: CASTLQGNQPQHF. CDR3 DNA sequence: TGTGCCAGCACCCTACAGGGCAATCAGCCCCAGCATTTT. The chain employs TRBV7-8 and TRBJ1-5; a weak D match, TRBD1 (5 bases). This CDR3 has 13 residues. The V end lost 7 bases, the J end lost 2 bases, and 9 bases lay between the germline ends. CDR1 and CDR2 (germline): SGHVS, FQNEAQ.

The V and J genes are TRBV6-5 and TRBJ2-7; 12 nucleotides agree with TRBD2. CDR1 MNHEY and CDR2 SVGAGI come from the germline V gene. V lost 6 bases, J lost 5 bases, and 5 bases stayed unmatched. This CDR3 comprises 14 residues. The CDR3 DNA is TGTGCCAGCAGCAGACTAGCGGGAGTGAACGAGCAGTACTTC. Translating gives CASSRLAGVNEQYF.

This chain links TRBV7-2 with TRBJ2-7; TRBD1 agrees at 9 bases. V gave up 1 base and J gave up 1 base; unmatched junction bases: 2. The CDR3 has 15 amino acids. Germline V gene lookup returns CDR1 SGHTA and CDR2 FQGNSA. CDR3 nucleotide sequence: TGTGCCAGCAGCTTAGGGACAGGGGTGTCCTACGAGCAGTACTTC. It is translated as CASSLGTGVSYEQYF.

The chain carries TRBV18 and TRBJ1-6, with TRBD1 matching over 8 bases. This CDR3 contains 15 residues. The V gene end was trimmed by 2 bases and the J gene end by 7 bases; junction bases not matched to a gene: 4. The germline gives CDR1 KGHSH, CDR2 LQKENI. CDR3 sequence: CASSPVTGENSPLHF. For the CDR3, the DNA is TGTGCCAGCTCACCAGTGACAGGGGAGAATTCACCCCTCCACTTT.

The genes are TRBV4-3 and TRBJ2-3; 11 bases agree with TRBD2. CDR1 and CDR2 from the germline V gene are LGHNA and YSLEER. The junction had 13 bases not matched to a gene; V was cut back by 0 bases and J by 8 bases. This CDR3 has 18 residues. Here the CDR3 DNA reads TGCGCCAGCAGCCAAGAAGGCACACTAGCGGGAGATTTGGGTACGCAGTATTTT. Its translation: CASSQEGTLAGDLGTQYF.

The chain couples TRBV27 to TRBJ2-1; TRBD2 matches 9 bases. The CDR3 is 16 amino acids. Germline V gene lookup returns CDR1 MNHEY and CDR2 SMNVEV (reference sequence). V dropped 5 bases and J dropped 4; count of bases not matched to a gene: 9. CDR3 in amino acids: CASSDRTSANYNEQFF. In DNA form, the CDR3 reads TGTGCCAGCAGTGACCGGACTAGCGCTAATTACAATGAGCAGTTCTTC.

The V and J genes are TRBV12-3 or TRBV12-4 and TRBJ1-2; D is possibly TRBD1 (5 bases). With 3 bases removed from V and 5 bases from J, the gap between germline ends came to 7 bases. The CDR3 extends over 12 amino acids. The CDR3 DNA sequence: TGTGCCAGCAGTTTGGGGCGGTATGGCTACACCTTC. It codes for CASSLGRYGYTF.

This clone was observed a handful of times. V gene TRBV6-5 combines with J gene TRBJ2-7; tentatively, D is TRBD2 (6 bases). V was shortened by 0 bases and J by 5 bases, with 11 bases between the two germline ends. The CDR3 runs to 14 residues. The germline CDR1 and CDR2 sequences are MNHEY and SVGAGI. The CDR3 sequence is CASSYSGGRDEQYF. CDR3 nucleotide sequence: TGTGCCAGCAGTTACTCCGGGGGACGGGACGAGCAGTACTTC.

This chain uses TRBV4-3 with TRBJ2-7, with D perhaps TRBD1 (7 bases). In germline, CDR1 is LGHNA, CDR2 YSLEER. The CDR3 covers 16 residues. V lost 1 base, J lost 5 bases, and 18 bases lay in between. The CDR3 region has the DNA TGCGCCAGCAGCCAAGCAGCAGGGGCCAGGGGGGACGAGCAGTACTTC. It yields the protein CASSQAAGARGDEQYF.

The CDR3, as DNA: TGTGCCAGCAGCTTATGGACAGGGCAGAGCTCTGGAAACACCATATATTTT. Protein sequence: CASSLWTGQSSGNTIYF. The chain joins TRBV7-8 to TRBJ1-3, with TRBD1 matching over 8 bases. The CDR3 has 17 residues. CDR1 is SGHVS and CDR2 is FQNEAQ in the germline V gene. The V segment lost 2 bases and the J segment 0 bases; nucleotides outside the gene matches: 6. The full variable domain, completed using reference TRBV7-8 and TRBJ1-3, is GAGVSQSPRYKVAKRGQDVALRCDPISGHVSLFWYQQALGQGPEFLTYFQNEAQLDKSGLPSDRFFAERPEGSVSTLKIQRTQQEDSAVYLCASSLWTGQSSGNTIYFGEGSWLTVV.

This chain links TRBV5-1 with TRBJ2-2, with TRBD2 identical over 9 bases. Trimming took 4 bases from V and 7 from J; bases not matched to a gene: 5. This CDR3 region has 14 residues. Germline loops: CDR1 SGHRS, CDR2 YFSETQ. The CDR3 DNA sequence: TGCGCCAGCAGCGCGCAGCGGGAGGACGGGGAGCTGTTTTTT. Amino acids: CASSAQREDGELFF.